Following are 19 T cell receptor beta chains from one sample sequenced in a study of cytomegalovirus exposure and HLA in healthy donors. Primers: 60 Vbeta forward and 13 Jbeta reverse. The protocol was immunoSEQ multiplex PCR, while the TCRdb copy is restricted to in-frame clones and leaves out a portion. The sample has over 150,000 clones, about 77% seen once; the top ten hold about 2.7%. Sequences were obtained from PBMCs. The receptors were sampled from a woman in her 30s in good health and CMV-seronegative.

The CDR3 region is CASSEERQINGYEQYF. The CDR3, as DNA: TGTGCCAGCAGTGAAGAACGACAGATAAACGGCTACGAGCAGTACTTC. The V call is TRBV25-1, the J call TRBJ2-7, with D possibly matching TRBD1 (5 bases). CDR3 size: 16 residues. Trimming removed 2 bases at V and 3 bases at J, with 17 bases between. CDR1 and CDR2 (germline): MGHDK, SYGVNS.

CDR3 residues: CASIQDPGLGSDTQYF. The CDR3 DNA reads as TGTGCCAGTATCCAGGATCCGGGACTAGGATCAGATACGCAGTATTTT. The chain recombines TRBV19 with TRBJ2-3, with 8 positions matching TRBD2. V gave up 7 bases and J gave up 4 bases; unmatched junction bases: 13. The CDR3 runs to 16 residues. The germline gives CDR1 LNHDA, CDR2 SQIVND (reference sequence).

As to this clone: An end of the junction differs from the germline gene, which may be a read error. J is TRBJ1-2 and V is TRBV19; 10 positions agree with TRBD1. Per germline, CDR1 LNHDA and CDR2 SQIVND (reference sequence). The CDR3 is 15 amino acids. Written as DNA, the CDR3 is TGTGCCAGTAGTCACGGGACAGGGGAAGGGTATGGCTACCCCTTC. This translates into CASSHGTGEGYGYPF. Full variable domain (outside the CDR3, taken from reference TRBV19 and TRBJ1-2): DGGITQSPKYLFRKEGQNVTLSCEQNLNHDAMYWYRQDPGQGLRLIYYSQIVNDFQKGDIAEGYSVSREKKESFPLTVTSAQKNPTAFYLCASSHGTGEGYGYPFGSGTRLTVV.

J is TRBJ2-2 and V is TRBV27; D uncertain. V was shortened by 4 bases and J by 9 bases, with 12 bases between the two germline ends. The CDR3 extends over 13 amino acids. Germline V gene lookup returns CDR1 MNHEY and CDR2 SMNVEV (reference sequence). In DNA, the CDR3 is TGTGCCAGCAGTTGGGCCCAAAACAGGGAGCTGTTTTTT. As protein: CASSWAQNRELFF.

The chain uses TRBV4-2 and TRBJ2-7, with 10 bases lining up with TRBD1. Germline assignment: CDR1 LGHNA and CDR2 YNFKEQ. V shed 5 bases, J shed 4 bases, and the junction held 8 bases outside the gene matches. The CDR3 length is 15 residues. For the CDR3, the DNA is TGTGCCAGCAGCTTCCCGGGACAGGGGAATTACGAGCAGTACTTC. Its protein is CASSFPGQGNYEQYF.

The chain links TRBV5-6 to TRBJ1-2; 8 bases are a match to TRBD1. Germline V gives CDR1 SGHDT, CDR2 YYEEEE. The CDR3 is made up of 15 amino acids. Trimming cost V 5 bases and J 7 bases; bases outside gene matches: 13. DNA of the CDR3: TGTGCCAGCAGACTAGGACAGGGAAGGGTGTGTGGCTACACCTTC. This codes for CASRLGQGRVCGYTF.

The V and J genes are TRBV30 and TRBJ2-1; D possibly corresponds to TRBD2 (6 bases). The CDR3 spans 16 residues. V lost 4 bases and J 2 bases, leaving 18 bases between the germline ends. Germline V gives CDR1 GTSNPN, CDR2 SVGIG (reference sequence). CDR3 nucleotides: TGTGCCTGGACCAGAAAGAGACTAGGGCCCTACAATGAGCAGTTCTTC. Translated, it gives CAWTRKRLGPYNEQFF.

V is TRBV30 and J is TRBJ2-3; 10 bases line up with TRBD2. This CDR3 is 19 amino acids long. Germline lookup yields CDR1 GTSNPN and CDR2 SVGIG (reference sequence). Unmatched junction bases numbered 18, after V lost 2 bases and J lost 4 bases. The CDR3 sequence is CAWSWLLAGKGVGADTQYF. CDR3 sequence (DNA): TGTGCCTGGAGTTGGTTACTAGCGGGAAAGGGGGTAGGGGCAGATACGCAGTATTTT.

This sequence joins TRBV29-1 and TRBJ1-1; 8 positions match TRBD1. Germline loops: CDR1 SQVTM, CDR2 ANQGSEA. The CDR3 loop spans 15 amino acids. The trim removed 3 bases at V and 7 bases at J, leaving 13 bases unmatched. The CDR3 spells CSVDWTGLSRGEAFF. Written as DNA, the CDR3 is TGCAGCGTTGATTGGACAGGGTTGAGTCGGGGTGAAGCTTTCTTT. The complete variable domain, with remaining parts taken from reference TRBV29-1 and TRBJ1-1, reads SAVISQKPSRDICQRGTSLTIQCQVDSQVTMMFWYRQQPGQSLTLIATANQGSEATYESGFVIDKFPISRPNLTFSTLTVSNMSPEDSSIYLCSVDWTGLSRGEAFFGQGTRLTVV.

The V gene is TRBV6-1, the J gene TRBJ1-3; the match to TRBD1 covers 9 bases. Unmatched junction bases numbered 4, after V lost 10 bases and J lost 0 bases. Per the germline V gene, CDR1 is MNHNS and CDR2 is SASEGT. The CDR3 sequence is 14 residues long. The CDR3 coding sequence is TGTGCCACACAGGGGGCCTTCTCTGGAAACACCATATATTTT. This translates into CATQGAFSGNTIYF.

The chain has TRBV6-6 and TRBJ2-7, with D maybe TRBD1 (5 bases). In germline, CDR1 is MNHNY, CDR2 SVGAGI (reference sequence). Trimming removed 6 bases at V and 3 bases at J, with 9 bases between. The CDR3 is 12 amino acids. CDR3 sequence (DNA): TGTGCCAGCAGGCCAGACAGCTACGAGCAGTACTTC. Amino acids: CASRPDSYEQYF.

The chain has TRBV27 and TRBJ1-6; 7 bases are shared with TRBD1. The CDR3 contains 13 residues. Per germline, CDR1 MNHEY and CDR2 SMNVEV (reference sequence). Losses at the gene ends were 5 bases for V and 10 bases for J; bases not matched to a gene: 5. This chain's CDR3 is CASSMTGWSPLHF. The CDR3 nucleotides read TGTGCCAGCAGTATGACAGGGTGGTCACCCCTCCACTTT.

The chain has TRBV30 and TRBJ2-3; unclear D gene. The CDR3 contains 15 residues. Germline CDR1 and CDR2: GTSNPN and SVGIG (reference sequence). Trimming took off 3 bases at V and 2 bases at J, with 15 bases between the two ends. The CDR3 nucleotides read TGTGCCTGGAGGTTCTGGTCTAGTCCCACAGATACGCAGTATTTT. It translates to CAWRFWSSPTDTQYF.

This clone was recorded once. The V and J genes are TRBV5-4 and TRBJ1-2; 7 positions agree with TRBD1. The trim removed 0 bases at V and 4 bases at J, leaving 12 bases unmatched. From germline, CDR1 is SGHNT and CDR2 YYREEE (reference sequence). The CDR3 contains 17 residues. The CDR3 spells CASSLGNGQERGYGYTF. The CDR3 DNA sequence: TGTGCCAGCAGCTTGGGTAATGGACAGGAGAGGGGCTATGGCTACACCTTC. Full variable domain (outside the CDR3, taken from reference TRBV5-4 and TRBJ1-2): ETGVTQSPTHLIKTRGQQVTLRCSSQSGHNTVSWYQQALGQGPQFIFQYYREEENGRGNFPPRFSGLQFPNYSSELNVNALELDDSALYLCASSLGNGQERGYGYTFGSGTRLTVV.

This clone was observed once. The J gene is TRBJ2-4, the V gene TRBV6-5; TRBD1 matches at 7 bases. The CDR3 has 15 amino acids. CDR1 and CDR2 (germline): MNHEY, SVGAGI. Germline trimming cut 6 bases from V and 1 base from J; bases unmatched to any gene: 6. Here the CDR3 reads CASRPLQGAKNIQYF. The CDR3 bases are TGTGCCAGCAGACCCCTACAGGGGGCCAAAAACATTCAGTACTTC.

CDR3 residues: CASSLERGGGTEAFF. DNA for the CDR3: TGTGCCAGCAGCTTAGAAAGGGGTGGGGGGACTGAAGCTTTCTTT. The chain links TRBV7-8 to TRBJ1-1, with D perhaps matching TRBD1 (5 bases). V lost 1 base to trimming and J lost 5 bases, with 14 bases between them. CDR1 and CDR2 from the germline V gene are SGHVS and FQNEAQ. CDR3 length: 15 amino acids.

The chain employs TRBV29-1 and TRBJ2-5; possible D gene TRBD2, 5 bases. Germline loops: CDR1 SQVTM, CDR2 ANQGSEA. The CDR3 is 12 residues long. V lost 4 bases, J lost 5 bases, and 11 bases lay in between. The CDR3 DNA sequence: TGCAGCGTTGTTGGGAGTCGGGAGACCCAGTACTTC. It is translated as CSVVGSRETQYF.

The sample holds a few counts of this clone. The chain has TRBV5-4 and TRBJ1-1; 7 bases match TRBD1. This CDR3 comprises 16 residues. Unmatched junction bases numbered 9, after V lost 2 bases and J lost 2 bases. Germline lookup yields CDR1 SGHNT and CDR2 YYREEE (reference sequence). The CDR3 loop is CASSLPRQGLNTEAFF. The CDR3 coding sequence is TGTGCCAGCAGCTTACCGCGACAGGGCTTAAACACTGAAGCTTTCTTT.

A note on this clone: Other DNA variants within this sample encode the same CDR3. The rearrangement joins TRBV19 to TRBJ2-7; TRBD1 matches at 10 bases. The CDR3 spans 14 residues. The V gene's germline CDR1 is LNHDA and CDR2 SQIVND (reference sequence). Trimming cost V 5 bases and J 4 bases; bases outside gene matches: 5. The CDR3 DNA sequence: TGTGCCAGTAGTCCGGGACAGGGGTTATACGAGCAGTACTTC. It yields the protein CASSPGQGLYEQYF. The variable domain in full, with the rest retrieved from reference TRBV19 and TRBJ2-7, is DGGITQSPKYLFRKEGQNVTLSCEQNLNHDAMYWYRQDPGQGLRLIYYSQIVNDFQKGDIAEGYSVSREKKESFPLTVTSAQKNPTAFYLCASSPGQGLYEQYFGPGTRLTVT.